This T cell receptor (beta chain) comes out of a study of regulatory T cells in long-lasting Graves disease. Sample time point: newly diagnosed GD, antithyroid drugs for less than 3 months. PBMC RNA served as the TCR library source. With EDTA tubes as the receptacles, around 10 milliliters of peripheral blood were drawn. The CDR3 totals 14 residues. CDR1 is SGHVS, CDR2 FNYEAQ, per germline. Details on this clonotype: Its antigen is unidentified. This clone may be a read error of a much larger clone one base away.

To make TCR beta libraries, researchers used iRepertoire HTBI primers and Arm-PCR of CDR3 regions. MiXCR was run by TCRdb on the multiplex PCR reads, yielding one entry per CDR3 protein. This table holds approximately 490,000 distinct CDR3 sequences, 15% to 20% found once. Regarding the study as a whole: Persistent disease preferred TRBV28, TRBJ1-2 and TRBJ2-5; new disease, TRBV20-1 and TRBJ2-1.

The same specimen was also included in a second study, on T cells in Graves' hyperthyroidism and ophthalmopathy.

The rearrangement joins TRBV7-6 to TRBJ1-1; 7 bases map to TRBD1. Source: peripheral blood mononuclear cells (PBMCs), taken at new diagnosis, from a patient treated with antithyroid drugs. The receptor was isolated from a man aged 40-49 years with Graves disease. The CDR3 sequence: CASSVRGANTEALF. The CDR3 coding sequence is TGTGCCAGCAGCGTCAGGGGGGCGAACACTGAAGCTCTCTTT.